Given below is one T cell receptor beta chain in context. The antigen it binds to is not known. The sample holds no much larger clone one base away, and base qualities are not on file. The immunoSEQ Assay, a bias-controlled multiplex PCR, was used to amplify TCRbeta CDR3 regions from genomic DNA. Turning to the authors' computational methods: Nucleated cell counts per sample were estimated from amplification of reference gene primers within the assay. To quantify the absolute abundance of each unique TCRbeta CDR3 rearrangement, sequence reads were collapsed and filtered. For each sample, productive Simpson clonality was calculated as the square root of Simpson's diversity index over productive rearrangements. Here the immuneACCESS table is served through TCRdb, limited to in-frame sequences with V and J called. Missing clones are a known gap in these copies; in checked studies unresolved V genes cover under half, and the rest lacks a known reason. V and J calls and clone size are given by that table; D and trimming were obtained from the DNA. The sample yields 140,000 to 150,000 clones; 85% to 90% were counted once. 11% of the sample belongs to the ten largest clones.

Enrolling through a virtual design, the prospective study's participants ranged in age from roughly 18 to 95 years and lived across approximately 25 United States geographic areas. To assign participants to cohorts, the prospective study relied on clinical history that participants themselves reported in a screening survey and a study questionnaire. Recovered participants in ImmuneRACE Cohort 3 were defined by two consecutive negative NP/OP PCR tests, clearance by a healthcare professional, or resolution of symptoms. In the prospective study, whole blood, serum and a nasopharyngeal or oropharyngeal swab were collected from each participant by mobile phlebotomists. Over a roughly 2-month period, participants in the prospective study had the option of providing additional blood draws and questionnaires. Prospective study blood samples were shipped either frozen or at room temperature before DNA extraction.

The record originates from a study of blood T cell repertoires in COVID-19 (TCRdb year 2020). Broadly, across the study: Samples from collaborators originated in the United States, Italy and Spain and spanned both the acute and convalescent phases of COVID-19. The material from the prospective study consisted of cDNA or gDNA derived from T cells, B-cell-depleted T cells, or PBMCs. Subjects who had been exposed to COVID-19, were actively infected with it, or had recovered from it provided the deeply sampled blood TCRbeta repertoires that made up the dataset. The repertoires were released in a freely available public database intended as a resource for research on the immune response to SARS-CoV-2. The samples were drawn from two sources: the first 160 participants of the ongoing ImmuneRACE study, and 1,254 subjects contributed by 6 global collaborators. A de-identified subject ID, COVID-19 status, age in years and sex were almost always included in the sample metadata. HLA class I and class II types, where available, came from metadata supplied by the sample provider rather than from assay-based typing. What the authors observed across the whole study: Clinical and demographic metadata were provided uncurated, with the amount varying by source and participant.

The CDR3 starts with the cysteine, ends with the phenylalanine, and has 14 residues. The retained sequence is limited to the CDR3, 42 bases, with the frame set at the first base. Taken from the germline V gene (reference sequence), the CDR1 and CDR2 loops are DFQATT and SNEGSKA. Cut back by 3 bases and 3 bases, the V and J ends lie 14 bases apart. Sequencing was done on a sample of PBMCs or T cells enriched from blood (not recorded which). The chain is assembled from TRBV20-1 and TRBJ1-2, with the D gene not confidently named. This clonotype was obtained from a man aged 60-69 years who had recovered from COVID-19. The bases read TGCAGTGCTAGTATTATACAGCCTTACTATGGCTACACCTTC. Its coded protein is CSASIIQPYYGYTF.